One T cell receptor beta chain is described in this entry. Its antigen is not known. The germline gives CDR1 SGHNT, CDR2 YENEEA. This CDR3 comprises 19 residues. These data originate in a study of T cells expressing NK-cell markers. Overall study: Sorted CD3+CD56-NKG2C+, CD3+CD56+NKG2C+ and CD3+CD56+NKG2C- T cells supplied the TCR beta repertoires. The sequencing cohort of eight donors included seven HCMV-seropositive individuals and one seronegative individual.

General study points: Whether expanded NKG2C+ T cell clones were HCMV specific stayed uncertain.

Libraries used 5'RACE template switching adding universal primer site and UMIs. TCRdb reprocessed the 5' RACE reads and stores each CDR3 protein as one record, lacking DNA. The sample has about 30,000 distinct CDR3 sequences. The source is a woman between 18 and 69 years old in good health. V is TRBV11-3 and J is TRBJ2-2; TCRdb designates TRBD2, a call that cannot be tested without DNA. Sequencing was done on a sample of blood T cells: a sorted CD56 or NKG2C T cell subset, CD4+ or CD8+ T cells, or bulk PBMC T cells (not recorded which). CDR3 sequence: CASSLVFVAGGPDTGELFF.